Sequencing of this T cell receptor beta chain was carried out in a study of response to subunit inactivated influenza vaccine. Study results and limitations: Authors suggested seasonal influenza vaccinations each recruit few new T cells.

Per the germline V gene, CDR1 is SQVTM and CDR2 is ANQGSEA. This CDR3 spans 13 amino acids. Trimming cost V 4 bases and J 4 bases; bases outside gene matches: 5. With regard to this clonotype: Its antigen is unknown.

Via MiXCR, TCRdb re-called the RT-PCR reads, giving one row per CDR3 protein. The table lists about 540,000 distinct CDR3 sequences, approximately 15% of them singletons, with over 8.5% in the top ten. This receptor was taken from a man aged 45-65 years who received an inactivated influenza vaccine. The sample was PBMCs from blood, taken roughly 12 days after vaccination. V gene TRBV29-1 combines with J gene TRBJ2-3; 7 bases are shared with TRBD2. CDR3 bases: TGCAGCGTTGGCGGGAGAACTTCAGATACGCAGTATTTT. Translation: CSVGGRTSDTQYF.